The 20 T cell receptor beta chains below come from one sample, sequenced in a study of early T cells in non-severe SARS-CoV-2 infection. Using its own MiXCR run on the 5' RACE reads, TCRdb lists one record per CDR3 protein. The sample consists of around 76,000 distinct CDR3 sequences, over 9% of them appearing once. The sequenced material came from whole blood. The origin of the receptors is an adult who was a healthcare worker with PCR-confirmed SARS-CoV-2 infection or an uninfected control (not recorded which).

This clonotype has a handful of counts. This chain links TRBV5-5 with TRBJ2-7; no clear D. Germline V CDR1 and CDR2: SGHKS, YYEKEE (reference sequence). The CDR3 consists of 13 residues. V lost 4 bases, J lost 2 bases, and 10 bases lay in between. CDR3 region: CASSVGGAYEQYF. The CDR3 coding sequence is TGTGCCAGCAGCGTGGGTGGTGCCTACGAGCAGTACTTC.

In its sample, this clonotype was seen many times. The genes are TRBV7-6 and TRBJ1-5, with a tentative D call TRBD1 (5 bases). The germline V gene encodes CDR1 SGHVS and CDR2 FNYEAQ. Trimming shortened V by 1 base and J by 2 bases, and 9 bases separated the two germline ends. This CDR3 has 15 amino acids. CDR3 DNA sequence: TGTGCCAGCAGCTTAGTTATGGGGGGCAATCAGCCCCAGCATTTT. Protein: CASSLVMGGNQPQHF. The full variable domain, with the rest looked up from reference TRBV7-6 and TRBJ1-5, is GAGVSQSPRYKVTKRGQDVALRCDPISGHVSLYWYRQALGQGPEFLTYFNYEAQQDKSGLPNDRFSAERPEGSISTLTIQRTEQRDSAMYRCASSLVMGGNQPQHFGDGTRLSIL.

The chain joins TRBV29-1 to TRBJ1-1; the match to TRBD1 covers 8 bases. Germline lookup yields CDR1 SQVTM and CDR2 ANQGSEA. V was pared by 7 bases and J by 1 base, with 5 bases of the junction left unmatched. The CDR3 contains 13 residues. CDR3 bases: TGCAGCGGGGCAGGGGGCCGGAACACTGAAGCTTTCTTT. This translates into CSGAGGRNTEAFF.

Concerning this clonotype: The germline gene is not matched at one end of the junction; a read error may be the cause. The chain combines TRBV24-1 with TRBJ2-5, with 9 nucleotides matching TRBD2. Germline V gene lookup returns CDR1 KGHDR and CDR2 SFDVKD. The CDR3 sequence is 15 residues long. CDR3 sequence: CATSASGGSQETRYF. The CDR3 region has the DNA TGTGCCACCAGTGCGAGCGGGGGGTCCCAAGAGACCCGGTACTTC.

By share of the sample, this clonotype is medium-sized. V usage is TRBV7-9 and J usage is TRBJ2-3; the D is unclear. V was shortened by 5 bases and J by 3 bases, with 3 bases between the two germline ends. This CDR3 is built from 11 residues. The germline V gene encodes CDR1 SEHNR and CDR2 FQNEAQ (reference sequence). The DNA for the CDR3 is TGTGCCAGCAGCCTAACAGATACGCAGTATTTT. Translating it yields CASSLTDTQYF.

This chain uses TRBV29-1 with TRBJ2-6, with D tentatively TRBD1 (6 bases). Germline V lookup: CDR1 SQVTM, CDR2 ANQGSEA. The CDR3 runs to 16 residues. Trimming shortened V by 0 bases and J by 0 bases, and 9 bases separated the two germline ends. CDR3 coding DNA: TGCAGCGTTGAAGATCCGGACAGCTCTGGGGCCAACGTCCTGACTTTC. Protein: CSVEDPDSSGANVLTF. The whole variable domain, filled in from reference TRBV29-1 and TRBJ2-6, reads SAVISQKPSRDICQRGTSLTIQCQVDSQVTMMFWYRQQPGQSLTLIATANQGSEATYESGFVIDKFPISRPNLTFSTLTVSNMSPEDSSIYLCSVEDPDSSGANVLTFGAGSRLTVL.

J is TRBJ1-2 and V is TRBV6-4; the match to TRBD1 covers 10 bases. From germline, CDR1 is MRHNA and CDR2 SNTAGT. Germline trimming cut 3 bases from V and 8 bases from J; bases unmatched to any gene: 3. This CDR3 has 13 amino acids. The CDR3 spells CASSEGQGTGYTF. CDR3 sequence (DNA): TGTGCCAGCAGTGAGGGACAGGGGACCGGCTACACCTTC.

This clonotype was recorded many times. This sequence joins TRBV6-6 and TRBJ2-3, with 8 bases that match TRBD2. V was clipped by 6 bases and J by 4 bases; unmatched bases: 6. Germline CDR1 and CDR2: MNHNY and SVGAGI (reference sequence). This CDR3 contains 14 residues. CDR3 nucleotide sequence: TGTGCCAGCAGCCCACCGACTAGCGCAGATACGCAGTATTTT. Amino acids: CASSPPTSADTQYF.

The table lists this clonotype with a few counts. The chain joins TRBV7-3 to TRBJ2-3, with D perhaps TRBD2 (7 bases). CDR3 length equals 14 residues. The germline gives CDR1 SGHTA, CDR2 FQGTGA. Deletions cut 8 bases from V and 12 bases from J, with 24 bases between. The CDR3: CASSLSARGASQYF. CDR3 DNA: TGTGCCAGCTCCCTATCCGCACGGGGGGCCTCACAGTATTTT. Full variable domain (rest looked up from reference TRBV7-3 and TRBJ2-3): GAGVSQTPSNKVTEKGKYVELRCDPISGHTALYWYRQSLGQGPEFLIYFQGTGAADDSGLPNDRFFAVRPEGSVSTLKIQRTERGDSAVYLCASSLSARGASQYFGPGTRLTVL.

This clonotype was observed a few times. V usage is TRBV15 and J usage is TRBJ1-4; D is ambiguous. The CDR3 covers 14 residues. Germline loops: CDR1 LNHNV, CDR2 YYDKDF (reference sequence). V lost 9 bases and J lost 4, with 15 bases in between. The CDR3 loop is CATDSGWDNEKLFF. The CDR3 DNA sequence: TGTGCCACAGATTCCGGCTGGGATAATGAAAAACTGTTTTTT. The full variable domain, rest sourced from reference TRBV15 and TRBJ1-4, is DAMVIQNPRYQVTQFGKPVTLSCSQTLNHNVMYWYQQKSSQAPKLLFHYYDKDFNNEADTPDNFQSRRPNTSFCFLDIRSPGLGDTAMYLCATDSGWDNEKLFFGSGTQLSVL.

V and J are TRBV4-2 and TRBJ1-1, with D tentatively TRBD1 (6 bases). V shed 4 bases and J shed 1 base, with 13 bases lying between them. Germline CDR1 LGHNA, CDR2 YNFKEQ. This CDR3 is built from 15 residues. In DNA form, the CDR3 reads TGTGCCAGCAGCCCAACAGGGAAAGGGAACACTGAAGCTTTCTTT. Amino acid sequence: CASSPTGKGNTEAFF.

This clonotype appeared a few times. The chain uses TRBV6-2 or TRBV6-3 and TRBJ2-3; 9 nucleotides match TRBD1. Germline V CDR1 and CDR2: MNHEY, SVGEGT. Losses at the gene ends were 7 bases for V and 3 bases for J; bases not matched to a gene: 5. The CDR3 extends over 14 amino acids. The CDR3, as DNA: TGTGCCAGCACCCCGACAGGGGGGACAGATACGCAGTATTTT. Translation gives CASTPTGGTDTQYF.

The sample holds a few counts of this clonotype. The chain uses TRBV6-6 and TRBJ2-1; D is perhaps TRBD2 (7 bases). Trimming shortened V by 7 bases and J by 10 bases, and 17 bases separated the two germline ends. This CDR3 contains 13 residues. In germline, CDR1 is MNHNY, CDR2 SVGAGI (reference sequence). DNA of the CDR3: TGTGCCAGCATGAGAGGGGGGGCCAGGGAGCAGTTCTTC. Translation: CASMRGGAREQFF.

This clonotype was counted at least ten times. The V and J genes are TRBV10-3 and TRBJ2-7; D is undetermined. The CDR3 loop spans 13 amino acids. V was pared by 5 bases and J by 0 bases, with 8 bases between. CDR1 ENHRY and CDR2 SYGVKD come from the germline V gene. CDR3 nucleotides: TGTGCCATCAGTCCGGCCAGCTCCTACGAGCAGTACTTC. It codes for CAISPASSYEQYF.

V is TRBV30 and J is TRBJ2-2; TRBD1 or TRBD2 may be the D gene (6 bases each). V lost 3 bases to trimming and J lost 5 bases, with 13 bases between them. The CDR3 runs 14 residues. Per germline, CDR1 GTSNPN and CDR2 SVGIG (reference sequence). The CDR3 sequence is CAWRVPGATGELFF. In DNA form, the CDR3 reads TGTGCCTGGAGGGTTCCGGGGGCGACCGGGGAGCTGTTTTTT.

The chain couples TRBV29-1 to TRBJ2-2; D gene uncertain. The CDR3 length is 13 residues. With 7 bases removed from V and 6 bases from J, the gap between germline ends came to 15 bases. Germline CDR1 is SQVTM and CDR2 is ANQGSEA. The CDR3 spells CSAYTYGSGELFF. CDR3 bases: TGCAGCGCATACACCTACGGGTCCGGGGAGCTGTTTTTT.

The chain recombines TRBV9 with TRBJ1-1; unclear D gene. This CDR3 is 13 amino acids long. Germline V lookup: CDR1 SGDLS, CDR2 YYNGEE. Trimming cost V 8 bases and J 0 bases, with 11 bases left between them. The CDR3 sequence: CASSQMLNTEAFF. The CDR3 DNA is TGTGCCAGTTCACAGATGCTGAACACTGAAGCTTTCTTT.

This clonotype has just a few counts. The J gene is TRBJ2-2, the V gene TRBV24-1; D possibly corresponds to TRBD1 (6 bases). Trimming took off 4 bases at V and 2 bases at J, with 13 bases between the two ends. The CDR3 loop spans 16 amino acids. Germline V gene lookup returns CDR1 KGHDR and CDR2 SFDVKD. This CDR3 reads CATSEAGTINTGELFF. Here the CDR3 DNA reads TGTGCCACCAGTGAGGCCGGGACAATAAACACCGGGGAGCTGTTTTTT.

The chain has TRBV7-2 and TRBJ2-5; the D gene is possibly TRBD1 (5 bases). CDR3 length: 13 residues. Germline CDR1 and CDR2: SGHTA and FQGNSA. Trimming took off 6 bases at V and 4 bases at J, with 12 bases between the two ends. The CDR3 loop reads CASSITGLETQYF. In DNA form, the CDR3 reads TGTGCCAGCAGTATAACAGGTTTAGAGACCCAGTACTTC.

This clonotype was seen a few times. J is TRBJ2-7 and V is TRBV20-1, with D hard to call. Between the trimmed V and J ends, which lost 2 bases and 5 bases, there was a span of 10 bases. Germline loops: CDR1 DFQATT, CDR2 SNEGSKA (reference sequence). The CDR3 has 12 amino acids. The CDR3 DNA is TGCAGTGCTAGAAGCCAGCCAGACGAGCAGTACTTC. This codes for CSARSQPDEQYF.